This entry concerns a single T cell receptor (beta chain). Its specificity is unknown. The entry originates in a study of beta chain features in type 1 diabetes. Study-wide results and limits: All four CD4+ subsets of Type 1 diabetes patients contained TCRB CDR3s that were moderately but significantly shorter. Diminished insertions and augmented deletions at VDJ junctions characterized type 1 diabetes patients. These data did not resolve whether HLA type affects TCRB rearrangement.

One heparinised draw, averaging roughly 100 mL, was taken per donor. It was via CD45RO/CCR7/CD25/CD127/CD95/CD27 that CD4+ naive, central memory, regulatory and stem cell-like memory cells were sorted. CDR1 LNHNV and CDR2 YYDKDF come from the germline V gene (reference sequence). This CDR3 region has 16 residues. V was cut by 4 bases and J by 0 bases, with 12 bases left in between. Expressed TCRB transcripts were sequenced after all isolated RNA was converted to cDNA. Data came from immunoSEQ multiplex PCR; TCRdb stores just in-frame clones and leaves some out. The table includes around 240,000 clones, around 15% detected once.

The material sequenced was naive CD4+ T cells from blood. The chain carries TRBV15 and TRBJ2-2; a weak D match, TRBD1 (6 bases). The source of this sequence is a man under 40 with type 1 diabetes. CDR3 coding DNA: TGTGCCACCAGCACCCGGACAGCACCGAACACCGGGGAGCTGTTTTTT. Its translation is CATSTRTAPNTGELFF.